This T cell receptor (beta chain) was sequenced in a study of Graves' ophthalmopathy and Graves' hyperthyroidism. Study background: Blood was drawn at initial diagnosis, before any treatment. General observations from the study: At 70.59% sensitivity and approximately 72% specificity, the model predicted progression of the ophthalmopathy.

At least ten counts were recorded for this clonotype. Antigen specificity is unknown. Relative to the germline gene, one junction end is altered; a read error may explain this. The CDR3 is 11 amino acids. CDR1 and CDR2 (germline): DFQATT, SNEGSKA (reference sequence). TCR beta CDR3 regions were amplified from RNA transcripts. RT-PCR was first run with HTBI primers, then multiplex PCR in a second round. Using its own MiXCR run on the multiplex PCR reads, TCRdb lists one record per CDR3 protein. The table shows about 620,000 distinct CDR3 sequences, with around a fifth occurring only once. PBMCs were isolated by Ficoll-Paque density gradient centrifugation, using around 10 ml of fresh peripheral blood as the starting material.

This chain connects TRBV20-1 to TRBJ2-7; D gene ambiguous. Sequencing used peripheral blood. This sequence originates from a woman in her late teens or twenties with stable Graves' hyperthyroidism. Some clones in this sample may be carry-over from other donors' samples. CDR3 sequence (DNA): TGCATGGGTCTTACAGATTACGGGCAGTACTTC. This codes for CMGLTDYGQYF.